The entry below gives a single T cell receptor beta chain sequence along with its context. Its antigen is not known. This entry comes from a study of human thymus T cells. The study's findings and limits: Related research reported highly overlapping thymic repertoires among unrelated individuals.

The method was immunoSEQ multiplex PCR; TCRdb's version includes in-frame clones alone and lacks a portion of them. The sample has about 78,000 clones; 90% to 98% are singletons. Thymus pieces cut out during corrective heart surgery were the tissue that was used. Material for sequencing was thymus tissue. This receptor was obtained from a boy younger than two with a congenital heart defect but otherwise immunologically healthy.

Here the CDR3 DNA reads TGTGCCAGACACCCCCATGATAATTCACCCCTCCACTTT. It is translated as CARHPHDNSPLHF. V usage is TRBV5-3 and J usage is TRBJ1-6; D gene unclear. TRBV5-3 qualifies as an ORF whose function is uncertain. The ends were cut back, 7 bases at V and 5 bases at J, with 10 bases in the middle. The CDR3 runs to 13 residues.